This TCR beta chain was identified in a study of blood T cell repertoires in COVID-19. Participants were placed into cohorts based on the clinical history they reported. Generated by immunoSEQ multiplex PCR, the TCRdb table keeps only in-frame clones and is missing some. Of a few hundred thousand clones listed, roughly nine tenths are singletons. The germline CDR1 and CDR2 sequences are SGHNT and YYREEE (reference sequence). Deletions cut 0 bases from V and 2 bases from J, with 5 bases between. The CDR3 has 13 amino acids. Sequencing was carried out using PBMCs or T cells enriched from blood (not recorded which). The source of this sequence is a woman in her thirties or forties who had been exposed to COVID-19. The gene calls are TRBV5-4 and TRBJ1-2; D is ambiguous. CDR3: CASSLDRNYGYTF. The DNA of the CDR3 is TGTGCCAGCAGCTTGGACAGAAACTATGGCTACACCTTC.